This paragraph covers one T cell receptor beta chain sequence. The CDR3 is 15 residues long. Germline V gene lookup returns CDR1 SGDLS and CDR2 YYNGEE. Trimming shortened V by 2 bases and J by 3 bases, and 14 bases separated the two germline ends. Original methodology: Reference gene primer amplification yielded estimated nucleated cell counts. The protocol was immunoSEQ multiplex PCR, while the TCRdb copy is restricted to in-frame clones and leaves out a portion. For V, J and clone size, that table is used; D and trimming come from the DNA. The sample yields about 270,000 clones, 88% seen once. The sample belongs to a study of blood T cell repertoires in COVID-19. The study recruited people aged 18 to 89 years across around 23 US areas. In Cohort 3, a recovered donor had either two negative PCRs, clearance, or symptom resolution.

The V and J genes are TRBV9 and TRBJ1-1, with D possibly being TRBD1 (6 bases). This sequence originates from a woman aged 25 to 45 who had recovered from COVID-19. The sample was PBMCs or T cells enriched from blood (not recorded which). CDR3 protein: CASSVRTAPYTEAFF. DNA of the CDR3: TGTGCCAGCAGCGTCCGGACAGCGCCCTACACTGAAGCTTTCTTT.